The 9 T cell receptor beta chains below all came from one sample that was sequenced in a study of blood T cell repertoires in COVID-19. Assay used: immunoSEQ multiplex PCR; TCRdb lists only in-frame clones, some missing. This sample has over 250,000 clones; approximately 92% occur once, and the top ten carry approximately 1.2%. The sequenced material came from PBMCs or T cells enriched from blood (not recorded which). These receptors all stem from a woman in her twenties or thirties who had recovered from COVID-19.

This rearrangement joins TRBV7-3 to TRBJ2-1; D not certain. CDR1 is SGHTA, CDR2 FQGTGA, per germline. V was trimmed by 1 base and J by 5 bases, leaving 6 bases between them. The CDR3 extends over 13 amino acids. CDR3 protein: CASSLIVNNEQFF. Here the CDR3 DNA reads TGTGCCAGCAGCTTAATCGTTAACAATGAGCAGTTCTTC.

The gene calls are TRBV7-9 and TRBJ2-5, with TRBD1 identical over 10 bases. Germline trimming cut 5 bases from V and 0 bases from J; bases unmatched to any gene: 3. The CDR3 runs to 15 residues. Germline V gives CDR1 SEHNR, CDR2 FQNEAQ (reference sequence). The CDR3 bases are TGTGCCAGCAGCATCGGACAGGGGGACCAAGAGACCCAGTACTTC. Residues: CASSIGQGDQETQYF. Supplemented by reference TRBV7-9 and TRBJ2-5, the full variable domain reads DTGVSQNPRHKITKRGQNVTFRCDPISEHNRLYWYRQTLGQGPEFLTYFQNEAQLEKSRLLSDRFSAERPKGSFSTLEIQRTEQGDSAMYLCASSIGQGDQETQYFGPGTRLLVL.

The chain employs TRBV28 and TRBJ2-1, with TRBD2 identical over 7 bases. The V segment lost 8 bases and the J segment 9 bases; nucleotides outside the gene matches: 4. Germline CDR1 reads MDHEN; CDR2 reads SYDVKM. This CDR3 has 11 amino acids. CDR3 loop: CASVGGGEQFF. The CDR3 nucleotides are TGTGCCAGCGTGGGGGGGGGTGAGCAGTTCTTC.

This clone showed up just a few times. The same CDR3 also results from other DNA sequences found in this sample. This sequence joins TRBV28 and TRBJ1-1; D gene ambiguous. The CDR3 runs to 12 residues. V was pared by 6 bases and J by 0 bases, with 5 bases between. The germline gives CDR1 MDHEN, CDR2 SYDVKM. CDR3: CASSSMNTEAFF. The CDR3 DNA reads TGTGCCAGCAGCAGTATGAACACTGAAGCTTTCTTT.

This chain joins TRBV19 and TRBJ2-1, with a weak D call TRBD2 (6 bases). Germline assignment: CDR1 LNHDA and CDR2 SQIVND (reference sequence). V lost 10 bases and J lost 15, with 25 bases in between. CDR3 length: 13 amino acids. The CDR3 DNA is TGTGCCAAGACGGGAGAACATTCCTTCGAACCGTTCTTC. It yields the protein CAKTGEHSFEPFF.

The chain recombines TRBV29-1 with TRBJ1-5; the D gene is possibly TRBD1 (6 bases). The CDR3 has 13 residues. Germline lookup yields CDR1 SQVTM and CDR2 ANQGSEA. The germline V and J ends were trimmed by 6 bases and 5 bases, with 14 bases remaining between them. As DNA, the CDR3 is TGCAGCGTGGGGGACAAGAGCGATCAGCCCCAGCATTTT. Translation: CSVGDKSDQPQHF.

The V call is TRBV7-3, the J call TRBJ2-5, with 9 bases fitting TRBD1. From germline, CDR1 is SGHTA and CDR2 FQGTGA. The CDR3 covers 14 residues. The J segment lost 5 bases and the V segment lost 3 bases, leaving 4 bases of the junction unmatched. The CDR3 region has the DNA TGTGCCAGCAGCTTTACAGGGGGCAGGGAGACCCAGTACTTC. Encoded protein: CASSFTGGRETQYF.

This clone was seen a single time. The rearrangement joins TRBV11-3 to TRBJ2-1; possible D gene TRBD2, 5 bases. Trimming took 1 base from V and 5 from J, leaving 6 bases between them. CDR3 length equals 13 residues. The germline CDR1 and CDR2 sequences are SGHNT and YENEEA. The CDR3: CASSLVANNEQFF. CDR3 nucleotide sequence: TGTGCCAGCAGCTTAGTAGCGAACAATGAGCAGTTCTTC. Looking up the rest from reference TRBV11-3 and TRBJ2-1 gives the full variable domain: EAGVVQSPRYKIIEKKQPVAFWCNPISGHNTLYWYLQNLGQGPELLIRYENEEAVDDSQLPKDRFSAERLKGVDSTLKIQPAELGDSAVYLCASSLVANNEQFFGPGTRLTVL.

The genes are TRBV6-1 and TRBJ2-7; D perhaps matches TRBD2 (7 bases). V dropped 1 base and J dropped 3 bases, with 19 bases sitting between them. Germline V lookup: CDR1 MNHNS, CDR2 SASEGT. The length of the CDR3 is 17 residues. The CDR3, as DNA: TGTGCCAGCAGTGAAGGGTTCCAGCGGGACATTATCTACGAGCAGTACTTC. As protein: CASSEGFQRDIIYEQYF.